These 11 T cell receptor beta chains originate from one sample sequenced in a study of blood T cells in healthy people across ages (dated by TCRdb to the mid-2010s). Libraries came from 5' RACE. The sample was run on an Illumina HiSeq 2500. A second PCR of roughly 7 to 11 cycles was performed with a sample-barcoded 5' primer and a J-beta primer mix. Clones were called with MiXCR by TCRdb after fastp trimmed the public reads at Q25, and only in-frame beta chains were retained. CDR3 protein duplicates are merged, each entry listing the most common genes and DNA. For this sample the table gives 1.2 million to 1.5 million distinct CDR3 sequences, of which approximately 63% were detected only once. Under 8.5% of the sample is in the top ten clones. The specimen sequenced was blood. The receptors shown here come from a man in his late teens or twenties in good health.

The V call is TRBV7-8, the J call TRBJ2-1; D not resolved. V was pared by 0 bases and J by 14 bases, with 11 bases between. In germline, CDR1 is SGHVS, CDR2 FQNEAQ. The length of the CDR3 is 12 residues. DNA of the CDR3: TGTGCCAGCAGCTTAGCGTCGTACAATGAGTTCTTC. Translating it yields CASSLASYNEFF. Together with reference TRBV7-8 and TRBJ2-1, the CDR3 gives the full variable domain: GAGVSQSPRYKVAKRGQDVALRCDPISGHVSLFWYQQALGQGPEFLTYFQNEAQLDKSGLPSDRFFAERPEGSVSTLKIQRTQQEDSAVYLCASSLASYNEFFGPGTRLTVL.

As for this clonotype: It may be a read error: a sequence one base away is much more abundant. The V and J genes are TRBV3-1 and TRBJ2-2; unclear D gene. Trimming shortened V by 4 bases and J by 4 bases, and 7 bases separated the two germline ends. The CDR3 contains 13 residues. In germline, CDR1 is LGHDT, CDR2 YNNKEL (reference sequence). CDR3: CASSPSPTGELFF. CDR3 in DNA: TGTGCCAGCAGCCCTTCCCCCACCGGGGAGCTGTTTTTT. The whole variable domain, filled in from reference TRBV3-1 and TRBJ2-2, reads DTAVSQTPKYLVTQMGNDKSIKCEQNLGHDTMYWYKQDSKKFLKIMFSYNNKELIINETVPNRFSPKSPDKAHLNLHINSLELGDSAVYFCASSPSPTGELFFGEGSRLTVL.

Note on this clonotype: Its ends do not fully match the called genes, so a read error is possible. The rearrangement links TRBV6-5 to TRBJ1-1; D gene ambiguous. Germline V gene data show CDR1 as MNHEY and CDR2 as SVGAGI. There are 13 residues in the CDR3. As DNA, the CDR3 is TGCGCCAGCAGCTACAGTAGAAACACTGAAGCTTTCTTT. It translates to CASSYSRNTEAFF.

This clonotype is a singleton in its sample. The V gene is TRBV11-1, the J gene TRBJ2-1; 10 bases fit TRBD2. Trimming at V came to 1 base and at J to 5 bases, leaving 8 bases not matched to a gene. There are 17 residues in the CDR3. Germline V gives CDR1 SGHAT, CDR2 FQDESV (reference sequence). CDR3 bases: TGTGCCAGCAGCTTAGTTTTTGTAGCGGGAGGTAACAATGAGCAGTTCTTC. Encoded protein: CASSLVFVAGGNNEQFF.

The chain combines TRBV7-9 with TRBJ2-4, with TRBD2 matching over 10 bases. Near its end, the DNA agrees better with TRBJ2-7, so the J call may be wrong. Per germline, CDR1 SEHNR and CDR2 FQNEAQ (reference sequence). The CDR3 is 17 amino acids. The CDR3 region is CASSLNGAGGPSYEQYF. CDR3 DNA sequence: TGTGCCAGCAGCTTAAACGGAGCGGGAGGGCCGTCCTACGAGCAGTACTTC.

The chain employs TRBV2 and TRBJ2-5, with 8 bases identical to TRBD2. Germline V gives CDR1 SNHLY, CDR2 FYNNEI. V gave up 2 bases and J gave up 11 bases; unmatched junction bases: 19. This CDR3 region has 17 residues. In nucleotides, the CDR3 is TGTGCCAGCAGTGAAACCTTCCGAGGCGGGAGGCAGGATGAGCAGTACTTC. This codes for CASSETFRGGRQDEQYF. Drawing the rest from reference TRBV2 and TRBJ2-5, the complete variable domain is EPEVTQTPSHQVTQMGQEVILRCVPISNHLYFYWYRQILGQKVEFLVSFYNNEISEKSEIFDDQFSVERPDGSNFTLKIRSTKLEDSAMYFCASSETFRGGRQDEQYFGPGTRLLVL.

The CDR3 protein is CASSQLAGLEAGTQYF. In DNA form, the CDR3 reads TGTGCCAGCAGCCAGCTGGCGGGACTAGAGGCAGGTACGCAGTATTTT. The rearrangement uses TRBV14 and TRBJ2-3, with 8 positions matching TRBD2. V trimming: 3 bases; J trimming: 8 bases; junction bases outside the gene matches: 13. The germline V gene has CDR1 SGHDN and CDR2 FVKESK. The CDR3 runs to 16 residues.

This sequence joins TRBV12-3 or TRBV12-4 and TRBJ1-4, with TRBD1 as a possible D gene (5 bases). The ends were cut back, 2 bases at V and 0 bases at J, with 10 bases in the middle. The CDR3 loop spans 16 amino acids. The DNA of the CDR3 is TGTGCCAGCAGTTTAAGGCAGGGTGCAACTAATGAAAAACTGTTTTTT. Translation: CASSLRQGATNEKLFF.

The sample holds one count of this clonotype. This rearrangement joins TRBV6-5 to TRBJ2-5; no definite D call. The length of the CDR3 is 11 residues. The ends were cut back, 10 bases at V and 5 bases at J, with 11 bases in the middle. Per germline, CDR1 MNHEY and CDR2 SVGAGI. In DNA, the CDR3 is TGTGCCACCAAGGGTTGGGAGACCCAGTACTTC. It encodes CATKGWETQYF.

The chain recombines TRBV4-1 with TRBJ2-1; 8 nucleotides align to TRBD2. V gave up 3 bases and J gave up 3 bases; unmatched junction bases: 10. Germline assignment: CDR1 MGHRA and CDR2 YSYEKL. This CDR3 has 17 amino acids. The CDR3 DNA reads TGCGCCAGCAGCCATCCCTCGGGGGGGGGCCGCTACAATGAGCAGTTCTTC. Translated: CASSHPSGGGRYNEQFF.

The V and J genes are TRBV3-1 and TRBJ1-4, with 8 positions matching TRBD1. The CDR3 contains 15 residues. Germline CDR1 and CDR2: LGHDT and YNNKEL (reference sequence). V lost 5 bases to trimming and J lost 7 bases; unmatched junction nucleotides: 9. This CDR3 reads CASSLGAGGFEKLFF. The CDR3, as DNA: TGTGCCAGCAGCTTGGGTGCAGGGGGCTTTGAAAAACTGTTTTTT.